A few counts support the clone carrying this T cell receptor (beta chain). Its antigen remains unidentified. Investigators amplified TCR beta CDR3 regions from RNA transcripts. Second-round multiplex PCR came after first-round RT-PCR with HTBI primers. TCRdb processed the multiplex PCR reads anew with MiXCR; each CDR3 protein has one entry. The sample contains around 660,000 distinct CDR3 sequences, roughly two fifths of which appear only once. The data belong to a study of Graves' ophthalmopathy and Graves' hyperthyroidism. Trimming pared 5 bases from V and 2 bases from J, leaving 10 bases between. This CDR3 region has 14 residues. CDR1 is LGHDT, CDR2 YNNKEL, per germline (reference sequence). Notes on the study in general: Sensitivity reached 60% to 71% and specificity just under 75% when the model predicted ophthalmopathy progression.

Sequencing was performed on peripheral blood. V gene TRBV3-1 combines with J gene TRBJ1-5, with unresolved D. This clonotype was obtained from an adult man with Graves' ophthalmopathy. The CDR3 loop is CASSADQGNQPQHF. The CDR3, as DNA: TGTGCCAGCAGCGCGGACCAGGGCAATCAGCCCCAGCATTTT.